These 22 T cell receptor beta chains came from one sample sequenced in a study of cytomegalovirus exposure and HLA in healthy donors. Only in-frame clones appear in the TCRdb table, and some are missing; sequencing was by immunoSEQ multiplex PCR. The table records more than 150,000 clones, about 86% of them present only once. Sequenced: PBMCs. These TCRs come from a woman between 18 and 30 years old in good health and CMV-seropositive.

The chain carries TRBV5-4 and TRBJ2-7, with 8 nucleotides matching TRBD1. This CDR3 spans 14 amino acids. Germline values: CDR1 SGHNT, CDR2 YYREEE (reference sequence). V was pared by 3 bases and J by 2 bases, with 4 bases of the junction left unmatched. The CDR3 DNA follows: TGTGCCAGCAGCTCTGGGACAGGACCCTACGAGCAGTACTTC. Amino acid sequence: CASSSGTGPYEQYF.

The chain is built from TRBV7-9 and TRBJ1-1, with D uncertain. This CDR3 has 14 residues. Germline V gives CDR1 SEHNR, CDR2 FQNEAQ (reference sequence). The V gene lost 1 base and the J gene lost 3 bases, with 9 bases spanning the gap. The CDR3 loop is CASSLEESYTEAFF. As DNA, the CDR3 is TGTGCCAGCAGCTTAGAGGAGAGCTACACTGAAGCTTTCTTT.

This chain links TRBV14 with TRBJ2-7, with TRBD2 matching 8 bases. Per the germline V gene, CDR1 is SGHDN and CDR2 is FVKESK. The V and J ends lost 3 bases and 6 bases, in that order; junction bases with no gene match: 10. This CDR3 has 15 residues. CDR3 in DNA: TGTGCCAGCAGCCAGACGGGGGGGCAGGCCGTCGAGCAGTACTTC. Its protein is CASSQTGGQAVEQYF. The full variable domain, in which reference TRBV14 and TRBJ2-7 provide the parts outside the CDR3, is EAGVTQFPSHSVIEKGQTVTLRCDPISGHDNLYWYRRVMGKEIKFLLHFVKESKQDESGMPNNRFLAERTGGTYSTLKVQPAELEDSGVYFCASSQTGGQAVEQYFGPGTRLTVT.

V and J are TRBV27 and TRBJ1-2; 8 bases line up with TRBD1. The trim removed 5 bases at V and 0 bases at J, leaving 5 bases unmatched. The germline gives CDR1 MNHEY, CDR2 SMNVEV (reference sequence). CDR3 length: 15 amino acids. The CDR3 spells CASSTRQGTNYGYTF. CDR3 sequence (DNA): TGTGCCAGCAGTACCCGACAGGGGACTAACTATGGCTACACCTTC.

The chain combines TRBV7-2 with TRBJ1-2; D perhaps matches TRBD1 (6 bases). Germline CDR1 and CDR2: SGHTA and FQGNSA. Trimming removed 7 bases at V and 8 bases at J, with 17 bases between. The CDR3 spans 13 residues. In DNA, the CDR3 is TGTGCCAGCACCCTCGCGGGGGCCGGCGGCTACACCTTC. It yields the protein CASTLAGAGGYTF.

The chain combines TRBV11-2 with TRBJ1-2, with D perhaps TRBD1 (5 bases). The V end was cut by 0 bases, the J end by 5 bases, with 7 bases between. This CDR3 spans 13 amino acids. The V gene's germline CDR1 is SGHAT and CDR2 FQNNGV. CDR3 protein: CASSLEGPYGYTF. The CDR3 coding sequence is TGTGCCAGCAGCTTAGAGGGGCCGTATGGCTACACCTTC.

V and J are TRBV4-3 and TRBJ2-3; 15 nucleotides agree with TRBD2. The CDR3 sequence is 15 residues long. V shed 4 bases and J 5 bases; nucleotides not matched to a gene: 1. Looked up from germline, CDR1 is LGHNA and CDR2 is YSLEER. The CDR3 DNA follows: TGCGCCAGCAGCCGGACTAGCGGGGGGGGAGATACGCAGTATTTT. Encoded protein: CASSRTSGGGDTQYF.

This chain's CDR3 is CASSLPRARYSPLHF. The CDR3 DNA reads as TGTGCCAGCAGTTTACCCAGGGCCAGATATTCACCCCTCCACTTT. This chain connects TRBV27 to TRBJ1-6, with D possibly TRBD1 on 5 matching bases. The CDR3 consists of 15 residues. V shed 2 bases and J shed 8 bases, with 13 bases lying between them. The germline CDR1 and CDR2 sequences are MNHEY and SMNVEV (reference sequence).

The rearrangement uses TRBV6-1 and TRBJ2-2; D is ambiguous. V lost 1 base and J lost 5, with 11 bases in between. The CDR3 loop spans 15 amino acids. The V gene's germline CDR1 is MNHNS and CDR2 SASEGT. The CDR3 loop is CASSEGSTNTGELFF. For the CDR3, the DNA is TGTGCCAGCAGTGAAGGTTCCACAAATACCGGGGAGCTGTTTTTT.

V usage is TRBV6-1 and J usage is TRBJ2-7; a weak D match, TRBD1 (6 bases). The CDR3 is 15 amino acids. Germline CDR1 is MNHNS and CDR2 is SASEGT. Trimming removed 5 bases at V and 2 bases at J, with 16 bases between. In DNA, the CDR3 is TGTGCCAGCAGTCTTCAGGGGTTAGATACCTACGAGCAGTACTTC. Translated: CASSLQGLDTYEQYF.

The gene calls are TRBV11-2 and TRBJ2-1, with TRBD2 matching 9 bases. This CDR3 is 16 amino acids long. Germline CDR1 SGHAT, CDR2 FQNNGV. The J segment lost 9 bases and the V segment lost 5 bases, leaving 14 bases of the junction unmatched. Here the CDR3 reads CASSPSAQRGVGEQFF. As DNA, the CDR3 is TGTGCCAGCAGCCCATCGGCGCAGCGGGGGGTTGGTGAGCAGTTCTTC.

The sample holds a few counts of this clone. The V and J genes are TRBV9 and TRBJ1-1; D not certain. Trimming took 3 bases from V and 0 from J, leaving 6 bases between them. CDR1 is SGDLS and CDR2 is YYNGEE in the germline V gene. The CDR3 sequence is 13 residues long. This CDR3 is CASSATVNTEAFF. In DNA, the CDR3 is TGTGCCAGCAGCGCAACAGTGAACACTGAAGCTTTCTTT. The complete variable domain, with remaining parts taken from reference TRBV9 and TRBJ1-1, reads DSGVTQTPKHLITATGQRVTLRCSPRSGDLSVYWYQQSLDQGLQFLIQYYNGEERAKGNILERFSAQQFPDLHSELNLSSLELGDSALYFCASSATVNTEAFFGQGTRLTVV.

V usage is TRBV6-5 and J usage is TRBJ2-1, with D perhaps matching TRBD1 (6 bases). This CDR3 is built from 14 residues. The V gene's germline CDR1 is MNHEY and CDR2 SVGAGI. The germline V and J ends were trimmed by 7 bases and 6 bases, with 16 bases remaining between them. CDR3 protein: CASTQVVGGNEQFF. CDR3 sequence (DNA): TGTGCCAGCACCCAAGTGGTAGGGGGCAATGAGCAGTTCTTC.

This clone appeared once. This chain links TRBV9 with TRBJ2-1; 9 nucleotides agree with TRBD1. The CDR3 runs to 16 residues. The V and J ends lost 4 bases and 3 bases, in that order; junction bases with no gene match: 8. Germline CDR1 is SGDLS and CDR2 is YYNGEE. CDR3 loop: CASSHGRTGVYNEQFF. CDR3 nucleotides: TGTGCCAGCAGCCACGGTAGGACAGGGGTCTACAATGAGCAGTTCTTC.

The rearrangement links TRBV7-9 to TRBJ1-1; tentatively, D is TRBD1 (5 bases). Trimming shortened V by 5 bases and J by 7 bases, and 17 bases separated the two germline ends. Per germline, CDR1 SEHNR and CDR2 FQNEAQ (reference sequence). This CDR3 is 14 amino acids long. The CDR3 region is CASSHPGGVSEAFF. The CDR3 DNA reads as TGTGCCAGCAGCCACCCCGGAGGGGTGAGTGAAGCTTTCTTT.

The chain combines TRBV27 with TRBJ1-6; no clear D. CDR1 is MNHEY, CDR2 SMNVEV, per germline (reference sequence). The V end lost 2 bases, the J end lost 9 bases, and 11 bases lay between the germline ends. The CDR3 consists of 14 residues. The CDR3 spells CASSLKVLASPLHF. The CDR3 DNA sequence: TGTGCCAGCAGTTTAAAAGTGTTGGCTTCACCCCTCCACTTT.

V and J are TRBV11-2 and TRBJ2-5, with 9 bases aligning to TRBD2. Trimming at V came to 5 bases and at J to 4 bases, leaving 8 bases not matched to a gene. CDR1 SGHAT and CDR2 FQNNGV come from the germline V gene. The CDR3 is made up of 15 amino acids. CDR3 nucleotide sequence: TGTGCCAGCAGCCGAGGCCTAGCGGGGCGAGAGACCCAGTACTTC. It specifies CASSRGLAGRETQYF.

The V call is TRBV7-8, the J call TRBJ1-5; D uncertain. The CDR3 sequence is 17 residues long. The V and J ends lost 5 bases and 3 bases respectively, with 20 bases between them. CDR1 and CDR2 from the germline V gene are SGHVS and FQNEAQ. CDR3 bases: TGTGCCAGCAGCCCAACCCCCGCGGTCAACGCCAATCAGCCCCAGCATTTT. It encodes CASSPTPAVNANQPQHF.

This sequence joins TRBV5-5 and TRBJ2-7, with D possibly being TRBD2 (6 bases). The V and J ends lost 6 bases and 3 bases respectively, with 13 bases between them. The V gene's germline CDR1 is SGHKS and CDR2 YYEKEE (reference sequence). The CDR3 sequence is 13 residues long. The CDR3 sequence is CASTRDWGYEQYF. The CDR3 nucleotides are TGTGCCAGCACCCGGGACTGGGGCTACGAGCAGTACTTC.

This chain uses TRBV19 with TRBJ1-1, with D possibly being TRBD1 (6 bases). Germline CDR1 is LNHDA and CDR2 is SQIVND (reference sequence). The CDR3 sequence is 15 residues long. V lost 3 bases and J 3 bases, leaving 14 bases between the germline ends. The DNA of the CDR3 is TGTGCCAGTAGTATCGGTCAGGGGCTGGACACTGAAGCTTTCTTT. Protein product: CASSIGQGLDTEAFF.

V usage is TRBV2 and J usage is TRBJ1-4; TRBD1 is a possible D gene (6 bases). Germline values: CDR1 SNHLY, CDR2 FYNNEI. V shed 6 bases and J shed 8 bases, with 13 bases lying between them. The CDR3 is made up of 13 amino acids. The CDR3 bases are TGTGCCAGCAGGGACAGTCAGTGGGAAAAACTGTTTTTT. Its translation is CASRDSQWEKLFF.

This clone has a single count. The CDR3 is CASSQDLSGGELFF. In DNA form, the CDR3 reads TGCGCCAGCAGCCAAGATCTAAGTGGCGGGGAGCTGTTTTTT. V is TRBV4-1 and J is TRBJ2-2; D ambiguous. V shed 0 bases and J shed 7 bases, with 9 bases lying between them. Germline-derived CDR1 and CDR2 are MGHRA and YSYEKL. The CDR3 consists of 14 residues.